This T cell receptor beta chain was found in a study of cytomegalovirus exposure and HLA in healthy donors. Study as a whole: Early on, a data release was issued that held some 85 million unique TCRs from HLA-typed donors.

Primers included in the PCR were 60 Vbeta and 13 Jbeta primers. Data came from immunoSEQ multiplex PCR; TCRdb stores just in-frame clones and leaves some out. The sample holds about 190,000 clones, 65% to 80% seen once. Worth noting for this clone: Its antigen is undetermined.

The CDR3 spans 16 residues. Trimming stripped 5 bases from V and 2 bases from J, with 18 bases between. Germline CDR1 and CDR2: SEHNR and FQNEAQ (reference sequence). General study findings and limits: In a later analysis, common viral pathogens appeared linked to several of the most significant clusters.

This TCR derives from a man younger than 40 in good health and CMV-seropositive. Sample: PBMCs. The gene calls are TRBV7-9 and TRBJ2-5; no clear D. The chain's CDR3 is CASSPQVRFDQETQYF. CDR3 sequence (DNA): TGTGCCAGCAGCCCCCAAGTCAGGTTTGATCAAGAGACCCAGTACTTC.